This T cell receptor beta chain was identified during a study of pediatric ulcerative colitis. Study observations and caveats: This repertoire reflects total lymphocytes rather than subpopulations like regulatory T cells. All ulcerative colitis patients, but no controls, carried a couple of rectal clonotypes.

Before the diagnostic colonoscopy, ulcerative colitis patients were free of immunosuppressive medication. A note on this clone: What it binds is not known.

Looked up from germline, CDR1 is GTSNPN and CDR2 is SVGIG (reference sequence). The CDR3 sequence is 14 residues long. Between the trimmed V and J ends, which lost 0 bases and 8 bases, there was a span of 14 bases. Each sample received Survey-level depth of up to 500,000 reads. Some clones are missing from TCRdb's copy, which holds only in-frame ones; the method was immunoSEQ multiplex PCR. Among over 35,000 clones listed, 83% were seen once. The V call is TRBV30, the J call TRBJ2-1; no clear D gene. The sequence was collected from a girl between 5 and 17 years old with moderate ulcerative colitis. Sequencing was performed on blood. The DNA of the CDR3 is TGTGCCTGGAGTGTAGCTTCTCGGGCGGATGAGCAGTTCTTC. The encoded protein is CAWSVASRADEQFF.